The clone carrying this T cell receptor beta chain was detected ten times or more. CDR1 MGHRA and CDR2 YSYEKL come from the germline V gene. This CDR3 is 15 amino acids long. Deletions cut 1 base from V and 0 bases from J, with 9 bases between. It was with unique molecular identifiers that the TCRbeta library was prepared. A single record per CDR3 protein comes from TCRdb applying MiXCR to the PCR reads. The sample lists roughly 70,000 distinct CDR3 sequences, approximately 5% occurring once. The sample belongs to a study of T-cell reconstitution after alpha-beta-depleted transplantation in children. Sequencing used PBMCs, mostly from graft donor cells, obtained 180 days after TCRalphabeta/CD19-depleted stem cell transplant. The clonotype originates from a boy under two years old who had a stem cell transplant for acute myeloid leukemia, so the T cells may come from the graft donor. The J gene is TRBJ1-1, the V gene TRBV4-1; the D is unclear. The CDR3 spells CASSQGGAMNTEAFF. For the CDR3, the DNA is TGCGCCAGCAGCCAAGGAGGAGCTATGAACACTGAAGCTTTCTTT.